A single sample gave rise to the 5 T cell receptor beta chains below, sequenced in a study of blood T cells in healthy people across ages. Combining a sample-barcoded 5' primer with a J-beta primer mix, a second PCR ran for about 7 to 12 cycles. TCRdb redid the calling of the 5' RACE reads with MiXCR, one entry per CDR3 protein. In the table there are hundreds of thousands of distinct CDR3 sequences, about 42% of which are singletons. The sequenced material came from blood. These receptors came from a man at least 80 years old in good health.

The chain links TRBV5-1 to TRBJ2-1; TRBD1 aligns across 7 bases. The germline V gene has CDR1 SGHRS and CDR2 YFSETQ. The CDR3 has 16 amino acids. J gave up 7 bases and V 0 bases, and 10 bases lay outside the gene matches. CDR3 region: CASSLGEGTVSNEQFF. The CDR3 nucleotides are TGCGCCAGCAGCTTGGGAGAGGGGACAGTATCTAATGAGCAGTTCTTC.

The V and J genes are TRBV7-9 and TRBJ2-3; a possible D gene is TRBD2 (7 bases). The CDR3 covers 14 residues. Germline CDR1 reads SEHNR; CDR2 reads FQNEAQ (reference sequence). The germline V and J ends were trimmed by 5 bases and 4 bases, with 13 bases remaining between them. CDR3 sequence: CASSRRGPSDTQYF. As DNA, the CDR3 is TGTGCCAGCAGCCGGCGGGGGCCATCAGATACGCAGTATTTT.

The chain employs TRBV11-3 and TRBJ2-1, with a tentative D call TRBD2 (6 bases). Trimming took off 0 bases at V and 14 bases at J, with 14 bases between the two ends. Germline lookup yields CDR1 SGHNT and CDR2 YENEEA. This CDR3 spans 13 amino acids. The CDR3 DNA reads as TGTGCCAGCAGCTTAGATAAGTCGGGAGTGAAGTTCTTC. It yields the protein CASSLDKSGVKFF.

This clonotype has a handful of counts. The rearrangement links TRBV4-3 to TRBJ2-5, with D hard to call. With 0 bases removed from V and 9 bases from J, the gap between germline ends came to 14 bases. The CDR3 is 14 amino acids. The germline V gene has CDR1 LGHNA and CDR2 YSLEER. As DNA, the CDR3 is TGCGCCAGCAGCCAAGAACCTTGGCAGGTTGCCCAGTACTTC. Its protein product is CASSQEPWQVAQYF.

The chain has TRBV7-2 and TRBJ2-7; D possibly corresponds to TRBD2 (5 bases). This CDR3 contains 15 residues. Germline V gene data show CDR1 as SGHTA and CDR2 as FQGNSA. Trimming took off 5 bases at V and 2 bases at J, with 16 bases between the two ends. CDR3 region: CASSESRTLAYEQYF. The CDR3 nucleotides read TGTGCCAGCAGCGAGTCTCGGACTTTGGCCTACGAGCAGTACTTC.